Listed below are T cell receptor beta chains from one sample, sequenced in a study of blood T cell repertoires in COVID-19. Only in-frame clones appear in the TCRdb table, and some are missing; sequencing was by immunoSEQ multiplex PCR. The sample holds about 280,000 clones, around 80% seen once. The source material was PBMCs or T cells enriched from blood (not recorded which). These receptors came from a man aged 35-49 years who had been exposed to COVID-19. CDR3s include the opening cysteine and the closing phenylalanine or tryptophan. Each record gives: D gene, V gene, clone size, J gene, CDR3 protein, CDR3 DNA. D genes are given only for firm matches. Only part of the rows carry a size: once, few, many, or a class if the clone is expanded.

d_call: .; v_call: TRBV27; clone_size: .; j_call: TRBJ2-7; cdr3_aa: CASSLSGGRGEQYF; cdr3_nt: TGTGCCAGCAGTTTATCAGGGGGTAGGGGCGAGCAGTACTTC
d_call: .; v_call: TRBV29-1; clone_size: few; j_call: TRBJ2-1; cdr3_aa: CSVEGVDPHSNEQFF; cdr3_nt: TGCAGCGTCGAGGGGGTGGATCCCCATTCCAATGAGCAGTTCTTC
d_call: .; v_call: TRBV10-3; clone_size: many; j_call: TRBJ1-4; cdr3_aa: CAIGDSATNEKLFF; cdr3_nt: TGTGCCATCGGGGACTCTGCAACTAATGAAAAACTGTTTTTT
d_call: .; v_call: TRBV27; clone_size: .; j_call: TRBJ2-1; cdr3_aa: CASSLFSRSSEQFF; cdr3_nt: TGTGCCAGCAGTTTATTCTCTCGTAGCTCAGAGCAGTTCTTC
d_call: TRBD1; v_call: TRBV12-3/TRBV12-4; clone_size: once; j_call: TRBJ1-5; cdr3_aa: CASSATGVLPQHF; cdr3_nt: TGTGCCAGCAGTGCTACAGGGGTCTTGCCCCAGCATTTT
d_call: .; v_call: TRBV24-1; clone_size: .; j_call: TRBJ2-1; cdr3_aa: CATSPPGAYNEQFF; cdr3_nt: TGTGCCACCTCACCCCCGGGGGCCTACAATGAGCAGTTCTTC
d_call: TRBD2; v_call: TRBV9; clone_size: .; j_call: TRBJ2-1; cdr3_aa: CASSELLAGGTSSYNEQFF; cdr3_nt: TGTGCCAGCAGCGAACTTCTAGCGGGAGGGACAAGCTCCTACAATGAGCAGTTCTTC
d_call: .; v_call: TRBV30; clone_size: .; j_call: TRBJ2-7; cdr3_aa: CAWSGGVGYEQYF; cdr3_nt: TGTGCCTGGAGTGGGGGGGTAGGCTACGAGCAGTACTTC
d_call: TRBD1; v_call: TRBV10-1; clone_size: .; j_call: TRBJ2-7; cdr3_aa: CASSTGTENYEQYF; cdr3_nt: TGCGCCAGCAGTACCGGGACAGAGAACTACGAGCAGTACTTC
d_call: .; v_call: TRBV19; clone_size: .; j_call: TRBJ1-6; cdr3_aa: CASKQAGVSQLLHF; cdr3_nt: TGTGCCAGTAAACAGGCAGGGGTCTCCCAACTCCTCCACTTT
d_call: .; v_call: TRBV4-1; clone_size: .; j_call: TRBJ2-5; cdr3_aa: CASSQGQVGETQYF; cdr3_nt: TGCGCCAGCAGCCAAGGACAGGTAGGAGAGACCCAGTACTTC
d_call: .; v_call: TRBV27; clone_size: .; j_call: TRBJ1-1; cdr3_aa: CAVQGPNTEAFF; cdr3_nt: TGTGCCGTACAGGGCCCGAACACTGAAGCTTTCTTT
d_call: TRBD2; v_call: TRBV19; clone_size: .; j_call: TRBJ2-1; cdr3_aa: CASSDWGLAGVGLYNEQFF; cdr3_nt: TGTGCCAGTAGTGATTGGGGACTAGCGGGAGTTGGGCTGTACAATGAGCAGTTCTTC
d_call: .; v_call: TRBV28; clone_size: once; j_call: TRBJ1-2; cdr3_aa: CASSSVEGSGANYGYTF; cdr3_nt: TGTGCCAGCAGCTCAGTGGAGGGATCGGGGGCTAACTATGGCTACACCTTC
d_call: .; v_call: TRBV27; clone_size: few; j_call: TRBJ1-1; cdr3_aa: CASSLLDGKAFF; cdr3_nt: TGTGCCAGCAGTCTCTTGGACGGGAAAGCTTTCTTT
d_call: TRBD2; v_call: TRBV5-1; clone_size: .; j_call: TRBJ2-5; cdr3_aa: CASSLGLAGTFQETQYF; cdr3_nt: TGCGCCAGCAGCTTGGGACTAGCGGGAACCTTCCAAGAGACCCAGTACTTC
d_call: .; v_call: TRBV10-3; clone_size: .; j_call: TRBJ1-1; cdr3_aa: CAISELGVGTEAFF; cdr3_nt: TGTGCCATCAGTGAGTTAGGGGTGGGCACTGAAGCTTTCTTT
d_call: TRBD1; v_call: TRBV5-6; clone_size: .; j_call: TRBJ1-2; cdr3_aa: CASSLAKGDRVYGYTF; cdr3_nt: TGTGCCAGCAGCTTGGCCAAGGGGGACAGGGTCTATGGCTACACCTTC
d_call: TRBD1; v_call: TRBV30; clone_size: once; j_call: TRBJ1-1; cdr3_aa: CACDREMNTEAFF; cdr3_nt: TGTGCCTGCGACAGGGAAATGAACACTGAAGCTTTCTTT
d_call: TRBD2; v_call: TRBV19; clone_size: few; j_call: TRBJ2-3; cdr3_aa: CASSIEGVISGIHTDTQYF; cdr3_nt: TGTGCCAGTAGTATAGAGGGCGTTATTAGCGGGATCCACACAGATACGCAGTATTTT
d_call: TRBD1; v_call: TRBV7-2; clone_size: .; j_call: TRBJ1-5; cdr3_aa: CASSPRQGAGEPQHF; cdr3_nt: TGTGCCAGCAGCCCAAGACAGGGGGCAGGGGAGCCCCAGCATTTT
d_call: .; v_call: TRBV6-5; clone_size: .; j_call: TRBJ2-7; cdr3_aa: CASSYSQGDPYEQYF; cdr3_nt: TGTGCCAGCAGTTACTCGCAAGGGGATCCCTACGAGCAGTACTTC
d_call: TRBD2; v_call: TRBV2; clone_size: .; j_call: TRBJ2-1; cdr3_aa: CASTASGKGEQFF; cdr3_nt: TGTGCCAGCACGGCTAGCGGGAAAGGTGAGCAGTTCTTC
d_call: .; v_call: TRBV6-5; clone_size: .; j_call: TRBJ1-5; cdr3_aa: CASDPTPHSNQPQHF; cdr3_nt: TGTGCCAGCGACCCGACACCTCATAGCAATCAGCCCCAGCATTTT
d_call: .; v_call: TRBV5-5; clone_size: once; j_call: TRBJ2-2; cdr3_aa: CASSLTRRTDTGELFF; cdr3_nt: TGTGCCAGCAGCTTGACCCGACGGACAGACACCGGGGAGCTGTTTTTT
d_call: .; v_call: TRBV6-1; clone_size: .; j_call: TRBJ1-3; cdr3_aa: CASSEGGHRNTIYF; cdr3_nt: TGTGCCAGCAGTGAAGGGGGACATCGGAACACCATATATTTT
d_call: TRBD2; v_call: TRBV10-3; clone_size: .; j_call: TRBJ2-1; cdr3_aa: CAISGWGGPTNEQFF; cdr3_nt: TGTGCCATCAGTGGCTGGGGGGGACCAACAAATGAGCAGTTCTTC
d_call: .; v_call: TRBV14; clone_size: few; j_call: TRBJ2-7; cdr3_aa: CASSQDRRQEEFSSYEQYF; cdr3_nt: TGTGCCAGCAGCCAAGATAGGAGGCAGGAGGAGTTTAGCTCCTACGAGCAGTACTTC
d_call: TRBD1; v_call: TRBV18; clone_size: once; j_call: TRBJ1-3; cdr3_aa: CASSHDRASGNTIYF; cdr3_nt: TGTGCCAGCTCACACGACAGGGCCTCTGGAAACACCATATATTTT
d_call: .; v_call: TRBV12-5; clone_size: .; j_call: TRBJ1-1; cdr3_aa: CASGLVLGPAAEAFF; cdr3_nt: TGTGCTAGTGGTTTGGTACTAGGACCTGCTGCTGAAGCTTTCTTT
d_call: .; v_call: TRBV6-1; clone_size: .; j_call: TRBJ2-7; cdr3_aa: CASSEDGPEQYF; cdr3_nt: TGTGCCAGCAGTGAAGATGGCCCCGAGCAGTACTTC
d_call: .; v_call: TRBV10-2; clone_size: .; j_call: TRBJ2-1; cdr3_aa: CASSDGGDLFF; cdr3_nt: TGCGCCAGCAGTGATGGCGGGGATCTGTTCTTC
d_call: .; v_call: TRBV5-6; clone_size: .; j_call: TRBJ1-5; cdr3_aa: CASSSLDSGAHQPQHF; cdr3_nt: TGTGCCAGCAGCTCCCTAGACTCGGGAGCTCATCAGCCCCAGCATTTT
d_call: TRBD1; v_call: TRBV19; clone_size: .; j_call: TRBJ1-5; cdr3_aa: CASSRDRVGNQPQHF; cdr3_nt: TGTGCCAGTAGTAGAGACAGGGTTGGCAATCAGCCCCAGCATTTT
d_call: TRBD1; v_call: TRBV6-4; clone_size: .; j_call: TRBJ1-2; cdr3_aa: CASSTDTGAGGYTF; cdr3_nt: TGTGCCAGCAGTACCGATACAGGGGCGGGTGGCTACACCTTC
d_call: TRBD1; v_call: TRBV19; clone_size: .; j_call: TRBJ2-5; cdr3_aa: CAILLRGDRGNWGETQYF; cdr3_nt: TGTGCCATTCTTCTTAGGGGGGACAGGGGGAATTGGGGAGAGACCCAGTACTTC
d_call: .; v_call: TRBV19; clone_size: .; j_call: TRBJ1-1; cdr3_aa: CASSIGAGVGTEAFF; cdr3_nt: TGTGCCAGTAGTATAGGGGCAGGGGTAGGCACTGAAGCTTTCTTT
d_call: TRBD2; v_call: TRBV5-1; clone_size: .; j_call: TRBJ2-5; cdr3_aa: CASSPGLAQETQYF; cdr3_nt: TGCGCCAGCAGCCCGGGACTAGCGCAAGAGACCCAGTACTTC
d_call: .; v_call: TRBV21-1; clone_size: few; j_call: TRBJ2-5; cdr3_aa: CASPRCQETQYF; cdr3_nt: TGTGCCAGCCCGCGGTGCCAAGAGACCCAGTACTTC
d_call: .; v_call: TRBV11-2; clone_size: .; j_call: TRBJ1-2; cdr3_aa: CASCPGGSTMACTF; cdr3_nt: TGTGCCAGCTGCCCTGGGGGGAGTACTATGGCTTGCACCTTC
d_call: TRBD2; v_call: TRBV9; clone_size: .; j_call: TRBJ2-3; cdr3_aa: CASSVGAGRSSTDTQYF; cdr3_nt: TGTGCCAGCAGCGTGGGAGCGGGGCGTTCTAGCACAGATACGCAGTATTTT
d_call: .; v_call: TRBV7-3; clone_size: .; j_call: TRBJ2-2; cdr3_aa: CASSSFAGGRTGELFF; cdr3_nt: TGTGCCAGCAGCTCCTTTGCGGGCGGTCGCACCGGGGAGCTGTTTTTT
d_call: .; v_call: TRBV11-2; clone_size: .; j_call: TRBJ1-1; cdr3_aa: CASSLGDSNTEAFF; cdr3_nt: TGTGCCAGCAGCCTGGGGGACTCAAACACTGAAGCTTTCTTT
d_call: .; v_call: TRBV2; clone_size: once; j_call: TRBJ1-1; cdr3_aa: CASHSGVEAFF; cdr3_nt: TGTGCCAGCCATTCGGGGGTTGAAGCTTTCTTT
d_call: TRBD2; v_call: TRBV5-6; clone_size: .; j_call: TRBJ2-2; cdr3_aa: CASSLLAGLTGELFF; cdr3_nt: TGTGCCAGCAGCTTACTAGCGGGTCTAACCGGGGAGCTGTTTTTT
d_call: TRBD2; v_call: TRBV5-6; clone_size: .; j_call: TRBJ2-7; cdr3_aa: CASSGLGLVPYEQYF; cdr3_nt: TGTGCCAGCAGCGGACTGGGACTAGTTCCCTACGAGCAGTACTTC
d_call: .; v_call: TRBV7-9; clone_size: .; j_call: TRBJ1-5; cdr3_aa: CASSFETGGNQPQHF; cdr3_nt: TGTGCCAGCAGCTTCGAGACAGGAGGCAATCAGCCCCAGCATTTT
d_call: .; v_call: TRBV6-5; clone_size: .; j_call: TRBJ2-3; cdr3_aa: CASSDTGTDTQYF; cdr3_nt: TGTGCCAGCAGCGATACTGGCACAGATACGCAGTATTTT
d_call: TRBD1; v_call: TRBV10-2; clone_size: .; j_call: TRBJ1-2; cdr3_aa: CASSEPETGLYGYTF; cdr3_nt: TGCGCCAGCAGTGAGCCGGAGACAGGGCTCTATGGCTACACCTTC
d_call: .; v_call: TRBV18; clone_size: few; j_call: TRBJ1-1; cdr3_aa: CASSLGQSNTEAFF; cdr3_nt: TGTGCCAGCTCTCTCGGACAGTCGAACACTGAAGCTTTCTTT
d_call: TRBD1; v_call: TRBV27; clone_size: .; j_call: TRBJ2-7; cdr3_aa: CASDPTGTGVHEQYF; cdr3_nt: TGTGCCAGTGACCCAACCGGGACAGGGGTGCACGAGCAGTACTTC
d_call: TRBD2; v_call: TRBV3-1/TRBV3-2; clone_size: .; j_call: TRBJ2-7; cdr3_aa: CASSTTSSGGEQYF; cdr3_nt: TGTGCCAGCAGCACTACTTCCTCGGGGGGCGAGCAGTACTTC
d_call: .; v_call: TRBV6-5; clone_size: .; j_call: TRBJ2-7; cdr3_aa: CAIVIREGYEQYF; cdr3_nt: TGTGCCATCGTTATACGAGAGGGCTACGAGCAGTACTTC
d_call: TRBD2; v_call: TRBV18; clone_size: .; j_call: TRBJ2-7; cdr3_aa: CASSPALGLAAYEQYF; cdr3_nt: TGTGCCAGCTCACCGGCGCTCGGGCTAGCGGCCTACGAGCAGTACTTC
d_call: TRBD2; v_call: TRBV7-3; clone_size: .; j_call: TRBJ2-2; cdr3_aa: CASSLNPWREGNTGELFF; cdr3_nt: TGTGCCAGCAGCTTAAACCCATGGCGGGAGGGAAACACCGGGGAGCTGTTTTTT
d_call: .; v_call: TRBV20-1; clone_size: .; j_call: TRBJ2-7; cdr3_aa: CSASVPSSYEQYF; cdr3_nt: TGCAGTGCTAGTGTACCGAGCTCCTACGAGCAGTACTTC
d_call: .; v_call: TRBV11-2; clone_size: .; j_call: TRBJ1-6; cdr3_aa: CASSSGQRNSPLHF; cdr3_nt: TGTGCCAGCAGCTCTGGACAGCGAAATTCACCCCTCCACTTT
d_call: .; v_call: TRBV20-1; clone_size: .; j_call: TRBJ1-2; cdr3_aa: CSARPDGYTF; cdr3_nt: TGCAGTGCTAGACCGGATGGCTACACCTTC
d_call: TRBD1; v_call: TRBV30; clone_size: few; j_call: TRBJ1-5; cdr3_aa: CAWRGQGMWPQHF; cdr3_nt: TGTGCCTGGAGGGGACAGGGGATGTGGCCCCAGCATTTT